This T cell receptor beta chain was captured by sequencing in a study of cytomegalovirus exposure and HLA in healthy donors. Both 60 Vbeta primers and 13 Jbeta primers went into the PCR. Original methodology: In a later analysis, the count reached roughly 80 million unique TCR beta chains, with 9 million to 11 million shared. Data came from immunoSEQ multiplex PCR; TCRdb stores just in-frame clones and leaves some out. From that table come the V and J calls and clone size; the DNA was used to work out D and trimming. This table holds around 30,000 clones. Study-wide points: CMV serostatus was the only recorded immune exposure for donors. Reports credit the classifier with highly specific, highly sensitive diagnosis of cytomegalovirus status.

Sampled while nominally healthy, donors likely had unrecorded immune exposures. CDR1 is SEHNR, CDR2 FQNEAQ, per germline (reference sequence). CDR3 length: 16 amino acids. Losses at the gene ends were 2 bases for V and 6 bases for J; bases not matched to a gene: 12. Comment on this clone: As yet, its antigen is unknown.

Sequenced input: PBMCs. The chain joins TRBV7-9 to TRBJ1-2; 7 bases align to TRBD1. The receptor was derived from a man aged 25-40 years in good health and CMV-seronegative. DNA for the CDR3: TGTGCCAGCAGCTTATCAGACAGGGCCCACAGGGATGGCTACACCTTC. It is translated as CASSLSDRAHRDGYTF.